This entry lists 4 T cell receptor beta chains sequenced from one sample in a study of T cell repertoires in cytomegalovirus infection. Which antigens these TCRs recognize remains unknown. From the reads, TCRdb called clonotypes with MiXCR, one entry per CDR3 protein. Of about 85,000 distinct CDR3 sequences listed, about 44% are singletons. The specimen was CD8+ T cells from cultured PBMCs, collected from culture after CMV antigen stimulation. The receptors were gathered from a human donor in good health (CMV status not recorded). Some clones in this sample may be carry-over from other donors' samples.

This clonotype was seen a handful of times. The chain combines TRBV6-1 with TRBJ2-7, with D unresolved. CDR1 is MNHNS, CDR2 SASEGT, per germline. This CDR3 contains 14 residues. The V and J ends lost 10 bases and 2 bases respectively, with 18 bases between them. In DNA, the CDR3 is TGTGCCACCTTGCTCCGCGGACCAACCTACGAGCAGTACTTC. The encoded protein is CATLLRGPTYEQYF.

The chain has TRBV2 and TRBJ1-1, with 8 positions matching TRBD1. Germline CDR1 and CDR2: SNHLY and FYNNEI. Trimming took 5 bases from V and 6 from J; bases not matched to a gene: 11. This CDR3 spans 15 amino acids. The CDR3 sequence: CASSRGRTGTPEAFF. As DNA, the CDR3 is TGTGCCAGCAGTCGCGGACGGACAGGGACCCCTGAAGCTTTCTTT.

This clonotype was picked up a small number of times. V is TRBV20-1 and J is TRBJ2-7; no firm D call. The V end lost 2 bases, the J end lost 4 bases, and 6 bases lay between the germline ends. The CDR3 is made up of 11 amino acids. Germline V gene data show CDR1 as DFQATT and CDR2 as SNEGSKA (reference sequence). In DNA, the CDR3 is TGCAGTGCTAGAAACGGGTACGAGCAGTACTTC. This translates into CSARNGYEQYF.

The gene calls are TRBV11-2 and TRBJ2-1; 8 bases map to TRBD2. Germline loops: CDR1 SGHAT, CDR2 FQNNGV. Trimming took 1 base from V and 4 from J; bases not matched to a gene: 12. The CDR3 totals 18 residues. CDR3 amino acids: CASSLVHGEASGYNEQFF. In DNA, the CDR3 is TGTGCCAGCAGCTTAGTTCACGGGGAGGCTAGCGGGTACAATGAGCAGTTCTTC.